Given below is one T cell receptor (beta chain) in context. This record comes from a study of CD8+ T cells in alopecia areata. Alopecia areata patients had lesional scalp punch biopsies and peripheral blood taken from them. cDNA reverse transcribed from extracted RNA served as the sequencing template. Assay: immunoSEQ multiplex PCR; the TCRdb copy retains only in-frame clones and omits some. The table shows roughly 250,000 clones, with roughly two thirds occurring only once. Germline-derived CDR1 and CDR2 are GTSNPN and SVGIG (reference sequence). J gave up 6 bases and V 0 bases, and 5 bases lay outside the gene matches. This CDR3 has 14 residues.

The sequences come from CD4+ T cells sorted from blood, collected at week 0. V gene TRBV30 combines with J gene TRBJ1-2; 9 bases are shared with TRBD1. The clonotype originates from a human donor with alopecia areata. The CDR3 here is CAWSVRQGGHGYTF. The DNA of the CDR3 is TGTGCCTGGAGTGTACGACAGGGGGGGCATGGCTACACCTTC. Supplemented by reference TRBV30 and TRBJ1-2, the full variable domain reads SQTIHQWPATLVQPVGSPLSLECTVEGTSNPNLYWYRQAAGRGLQLLFYSVGIGQISSEVPQNLSASRPQDRQFILSSKKLLLSDSGFYLCAWSVRQGGHGYTFGSGTRLTVV.